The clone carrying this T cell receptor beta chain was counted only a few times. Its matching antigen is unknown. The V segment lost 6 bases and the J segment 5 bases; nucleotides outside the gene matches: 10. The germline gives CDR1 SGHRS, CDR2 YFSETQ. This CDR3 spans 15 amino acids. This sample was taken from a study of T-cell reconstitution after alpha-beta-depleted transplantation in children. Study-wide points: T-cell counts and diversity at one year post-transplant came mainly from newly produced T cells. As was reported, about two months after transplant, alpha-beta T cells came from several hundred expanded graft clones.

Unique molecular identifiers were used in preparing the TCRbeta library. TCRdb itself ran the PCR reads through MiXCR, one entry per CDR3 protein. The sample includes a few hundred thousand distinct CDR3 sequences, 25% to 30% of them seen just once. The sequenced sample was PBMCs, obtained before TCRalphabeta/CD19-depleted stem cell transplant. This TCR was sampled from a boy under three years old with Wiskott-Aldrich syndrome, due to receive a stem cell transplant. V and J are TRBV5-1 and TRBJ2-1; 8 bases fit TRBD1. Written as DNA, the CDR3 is TGCGCCAGCACCCACGGACAGGGTGCTCACAATGAGCAGTTCTTC. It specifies CASTHGQGAHNEQFF.